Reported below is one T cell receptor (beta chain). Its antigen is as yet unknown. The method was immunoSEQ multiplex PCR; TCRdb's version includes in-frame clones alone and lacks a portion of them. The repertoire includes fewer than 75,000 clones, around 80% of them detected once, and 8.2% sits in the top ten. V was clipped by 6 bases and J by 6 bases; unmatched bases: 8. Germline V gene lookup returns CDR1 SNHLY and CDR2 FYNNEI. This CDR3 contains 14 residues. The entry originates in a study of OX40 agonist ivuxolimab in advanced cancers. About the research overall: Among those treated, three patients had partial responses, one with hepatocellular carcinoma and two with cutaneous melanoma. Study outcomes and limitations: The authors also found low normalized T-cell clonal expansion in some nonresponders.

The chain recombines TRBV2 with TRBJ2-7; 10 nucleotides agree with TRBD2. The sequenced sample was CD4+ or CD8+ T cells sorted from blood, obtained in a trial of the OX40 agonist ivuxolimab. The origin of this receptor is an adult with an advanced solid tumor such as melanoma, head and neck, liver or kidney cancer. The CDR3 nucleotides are TGTGCCAGCAGACTCAGCGGGAGGGCCGCCGAGCAGTACTTC. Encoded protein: CASRLSGRAAEQYF.